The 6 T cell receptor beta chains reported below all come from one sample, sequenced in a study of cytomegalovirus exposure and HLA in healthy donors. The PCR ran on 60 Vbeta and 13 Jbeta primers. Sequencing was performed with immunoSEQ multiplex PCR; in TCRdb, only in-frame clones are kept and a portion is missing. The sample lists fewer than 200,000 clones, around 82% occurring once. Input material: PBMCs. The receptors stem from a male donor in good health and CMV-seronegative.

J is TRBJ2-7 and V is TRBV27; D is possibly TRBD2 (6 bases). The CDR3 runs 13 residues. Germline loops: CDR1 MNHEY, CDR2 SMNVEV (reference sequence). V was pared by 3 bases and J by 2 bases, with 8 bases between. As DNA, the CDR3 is TGTGCCAGCAGTTTCGCGGGACCCTACGAGCAGTACTTC. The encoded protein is CASSFAGPYEQYF.

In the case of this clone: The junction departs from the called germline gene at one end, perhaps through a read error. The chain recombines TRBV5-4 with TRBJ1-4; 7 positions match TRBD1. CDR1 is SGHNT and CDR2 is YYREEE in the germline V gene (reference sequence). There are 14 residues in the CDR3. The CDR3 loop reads CASSLFLISGGTHF. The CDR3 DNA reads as TGTGCCAGCAGCTTGTTTCTTATTTCAGGGGGGACGCATTTT.

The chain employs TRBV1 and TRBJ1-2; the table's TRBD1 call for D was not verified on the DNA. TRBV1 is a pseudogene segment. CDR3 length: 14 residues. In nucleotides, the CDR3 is TGCACCAGCAGCCAAGCCACAGGGCTGAATGGCTACACCTTC. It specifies CTSSQATGLNGYTF.

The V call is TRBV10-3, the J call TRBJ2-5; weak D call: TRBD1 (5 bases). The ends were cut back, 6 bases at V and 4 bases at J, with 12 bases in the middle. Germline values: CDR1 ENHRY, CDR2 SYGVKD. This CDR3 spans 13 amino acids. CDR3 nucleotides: TGTGCCATCAGGACAGCCGGGCGAGAGACCCAGTACTTC. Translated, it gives CAIRTAGRETQYF.

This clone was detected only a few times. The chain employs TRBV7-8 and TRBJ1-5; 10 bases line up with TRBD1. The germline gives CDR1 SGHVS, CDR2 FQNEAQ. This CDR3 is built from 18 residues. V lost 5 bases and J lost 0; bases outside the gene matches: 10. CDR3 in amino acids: CASSATGGPTDSNQPQHF. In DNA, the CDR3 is TGTGCCAGCAGCGCGACAGGGGGCCCGACAGATAGCAATCAGCCCCAGCATTTT.

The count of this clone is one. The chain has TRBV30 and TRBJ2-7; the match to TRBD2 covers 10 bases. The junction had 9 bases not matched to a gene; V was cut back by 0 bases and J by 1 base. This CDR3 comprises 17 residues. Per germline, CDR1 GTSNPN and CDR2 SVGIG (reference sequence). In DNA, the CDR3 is TGTGCCTGGAGTGTAGCTAGCGGGAGAAGCCCGTCCTACGAGCAGTACTTC. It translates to CAWSVASGRSPSYEQYF.